This TCR beta chain was sequenced during a study of identical twins. This clonotype was recorded a few times. TCRdb itself ran the 5' RACE reads through MiXCR, one entry per CDR3 protein. The profile shows 600,000 to 800,000 distinct CDR3 sequences, around 20% of them singletons. Germline CDR1 and CDR2: SGHTA and FQGNSA. Trimming took 7 bases from V and 2 from J, leaving 12 bases between them. This CDR3 region has 14 residues. These same records also appear under a second study, on T cells expressing NK-cell markers. That study adds: Several experiments added an anti-gamma-delta TCR antibody to sort only alpha-beta TCR T cells. A handful of donors' CD3+CD56-NKG2C+ cells were dominated by the same clonotypes.

This rearrangement joins TRBV7-2 to TRBJ2-1; D remains unclear. Source material: PBMCs. The origin of this receptor is a woman younger than 35 in good health. The CDR3, as DNA: TGTGCCAGCAACCCCCTAGGGCCCTACAATGAGCAGTTCTTC. The encoded protein is CASNPLGPYNEQFF.